This TCR beta chain was captured by sequencing in a study of cytomegalovirus exposure and HLA in healthy donors. Looking at the study overall: The study placed less than 90% of its approximately 400 genotyped donors in the Caucasian-associated ancestry cluster.

PCR amplification relied on 60 Vbeta primers (plus 13 Jbeta primers). Sequencing used immunoSEQ multiplex PCR; TCRdb keeps in-frame clones, though not all of them. Of over 130,000 clones in the sample, about three fifths are singletons; the top ten hold less than 2%. In regard to this clone: Its matching antigen is unknown.

Broader study findings: Accurate prediction of HLA-A and HLA-B alleles (for most subjects) was reportedly achieved from TCR beta sequences. According to an earlier analysis, most TCR beta V segments yielded productive rearrangements about 90% or about 30% of the time.

This CDR3 is built from 14 residues. Germline V lookup: CDR1 MNHEY, CDR2 SMNVEV (reference sequence). V gave up 4 bases and J gave up 3 bases; unmatched junction bases: 5. The chain joins TRBV27 to TRBJ2-7; 8 bases are shared with TRBD1. This clonotype was obtained from a male donor in good health and CMV-seronegative. The sequenced sample was PBMCs. The CDR3 sequence: CASSSLGQGYEQYF. In DNA form, the CDR3 reads TGTGCCAGCAGTTCATTAGGACAGGGCTACGAGCAGTACTTC.